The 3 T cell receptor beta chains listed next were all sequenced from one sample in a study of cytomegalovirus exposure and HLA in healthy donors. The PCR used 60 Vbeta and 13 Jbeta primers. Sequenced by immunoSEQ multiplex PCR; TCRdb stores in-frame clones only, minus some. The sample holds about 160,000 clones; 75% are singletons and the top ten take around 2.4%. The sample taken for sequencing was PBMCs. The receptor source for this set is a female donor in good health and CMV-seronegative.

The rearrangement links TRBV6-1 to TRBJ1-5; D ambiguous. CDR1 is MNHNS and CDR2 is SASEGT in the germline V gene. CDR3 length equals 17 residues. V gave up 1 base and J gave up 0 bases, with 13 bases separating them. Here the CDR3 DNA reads TGTGCCAGCAGTGAAGGGCTTTGGAGAGGTAGCAATCAGCCCCAGCATTTT. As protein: CASSEGLWRGSNQPQHF.

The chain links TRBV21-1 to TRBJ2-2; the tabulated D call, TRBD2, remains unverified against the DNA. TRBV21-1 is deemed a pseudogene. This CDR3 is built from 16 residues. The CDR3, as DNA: TGTGCCAGCAGCACCCCCCTTGAGGAGGAATTCGGGGAGCTGTTTTTT. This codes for CASSTPLEEEFGELFF.

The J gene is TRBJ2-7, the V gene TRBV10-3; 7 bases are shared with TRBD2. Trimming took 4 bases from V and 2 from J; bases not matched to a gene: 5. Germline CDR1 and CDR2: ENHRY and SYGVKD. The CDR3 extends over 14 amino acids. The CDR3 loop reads CAISAASGTYEQYF. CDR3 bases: TGTGCCATCAGTGCCGCTAGCGGCACCTACGAGCAGTACTTC.